This TCR beta chain was observed in a study of shared clonotypes between healthy human individuals. The repertoire was sequenced with immunoSEQ multiplex PCR; TCRdb's copy has only in-frame clones and lacks some. The repertoire consists of around 1,100,000 clones, with 60% to 80% occurring once and the leading ten covering 0.89%. Trimming took off 3 bases at V and 2 bases at J, with 15 bases between the two ends. The germline CDR1 and CDR2 sequences are SGDLS and YYNGEE. This CDR3 has 17 amino acids. The clonotype comes from a man younger than 30 in good health. Some clones in this sample may be carry-over from other donors' samples. The chain joins TRBV9 to TRBJ2-6; D may be TRBD1 (5 bases). The sequenced sample consisted of memory CD4+ T cells from PBMCs. Documented subset: CD45RA-negative fraction. The CDR3 coding sequence is TGTGCCAGCAGCGAGACCCCGGGCAGGGCTGGGGCCAACGTCCTGACTTTC. Its protein is CASSETPGRAGANVLTF. The full variable domain, its missing parts supplied by reference TRBV9 and TRBJ2-6, is DSGVTQTPKHLITATGQRVTLRCSPRSGDLSVYWYQQSLDQGLQFLIQYYNGEERAKGNILERFSAQQFPDLHSELNLSSLELGDSALYFCASSETPGRAGANVLTFGAGSRLTVL.